This T cell receptor (beta chain) was retrieved from a study of cytomegalovirus exposure and HLA in healthy donors. Study-level points and caveats: Testing in vitro showed three CMV-associated chains specific for CMV antigens.

This PCR relied on a set of 60 Vbeta primers and 13 Jbeta primers. Libraries were prepared by immunoSEQ multiplex PCR; TCRdb keeps only in-frame clonotypes and omits some of them. The sample lists about 91,000 clones; about two thirds were seen once. About this clone itself: No antigen is known for it.

Germline assignment: CDR1 SGHTS and CDR2 YDEGEE. J lost 5 bases, V lost 4 bases, and 22 bases had no gene match. The CDR3 runs 19 residues. Sequencing was done on a sample of PBMCs. This receptor was identified in a female donor in good health and CMV-seronegative. V usage is TRBV5-8 and J usage is TRBJ1-2; 8 nucleotides agree with TRBD1. The CDR3 DNA follows: TGTGCCAGCAGCCGTACTACCGACAGGGGTCCCCTCCCTAGGTATGGCTACACCTTC. Translation gives CASSRTTDRGPLPRYGYTF.